One and the same sample provided the 27 T cell receptor beta chains below, sequenced in a study of OX40 agonist ivuxolimab in advanced cancers. Library creation used the immunoSEQ multiplex PCR assay. Entries here come from immuneACCESS through TCRdb and include only in-frame sequences with V and J called. Some clones fail to appear in such tables; in the studies checked, an unresolved V gene covers under half of the shortfall, and the cause of the remainder is unknown. This sample is represented by roughly 70,000 clones; 85% of them were singletons. Together, the top ten hold roughly 0.8% of the sample. This specimen was CD4+ or CD8+ T cells sorted from blood, taken in a trial of the OX40 agonist ivuxolimab. These receptors all stem from an adult with an advanced solid tumor such as melanoma, head and neck, liver or kidney cancer.

The V and J genes are TRBV9 and TRBJ1-4; the D is unclear. From germline, CDR1 is SGDLS and CDR2 YYNGEE. V shed 0 bases and J shed 8 bases, with 14 bases lying between them. This CDR3 spans 15 amino acids. CDR3 region: CASSVGFREEEKLFF. Written as DNA, the CDR3 is TGTGCCAGCAGCGTAGGTTTCCGCGAAGAGGAAAAACTGTTTTTT.

This sequence joins TRBV14 and TRBJ2-7, with TRBD1 matching 8 bases. This CDR3 is built from 15 residues. CDR1 and CDR2 from the germline V gene are SGHDN and FVKESK. Trimming removed 4 bases from V and 2 bases from J; junction bases left unmatched: 7. CDR3 sequence (DNA): TGTGCCAGCAGCCCAGGGGGCTTGTCGACCTACGAGCAGTACTTC. It codes for CASSPGGLSTYEQYF. The full variable domain, in which reference TRBV14 and TRBJ2-7 provide the parts outside the CDR3, is EAGVTQFPSHSVIEKGQTVTLRCDPISGHDNLYWYRRVMGKEIKFLLHFVKESKQDESGMPNNRFLAERTGGTYSTLKVQPAELEDSGVYFCASSPGGLSTYEQYFGPGTRLTVT.

This clone was recorded only once. The J gene is TRBJ1-1, the V gene TRBV9; 7 positions agree with TRBD1. The CDR3 has 16 residues. V shed 0 bases, J shed 6 bases, and the junction held 11 bases outside the gene matches. Germline loops: CDR1 SGDLS, CDR2 YYNGEE. The CDR3 sequence is CASSVVRGRADPEAFF. CDR3 nucleotides: TGTGCCAGCAGCGTAGTAAGGGGGCGCGCGGACCCTGAAGCTTTCTTT.

The V and J genes are TRBV5-4 and TRBJ2-4; 9 nucleotides line up with TRBD1. The CDR3 has 14 amino acids. Germline CDR1 SGHNT, CDR2 YYREEE (reference sequence). The junction had 1 base not matched to a gene; V was cut back by 0 bases and J by 6 bases. CDR3 region: CASSLVGQGNIQYF. For the CDR3, the DNA is TGTGCCAGCAGCTTGGTGGGACAGGGAAACATTCAGTACTTC.

This chain uses TRBV7-2 with TRBJ2-5; 9 nucleotides agree with TRBD2. V was clipped by 3 bases and J by 4 bases; unmatched bases: 15. This CDR3 is built from 18 residues. Germline V gene lookup returns CDR1 SGHTA and CDR2 FQGNSA. The CDR3 region has the DNA TGTGCCAGCAGCTTCCCAATGCATAGCGGGAGAGAGGGAGAGACCCAGTACTTC. It encodes CASSFPMHSGREGETQYF.

J is TRBJ2-3 and V is TRBV7-3; 7 nucleotides match TRBD2. The CDR3 is made up of 15 amino acids. CDR1 and CDR2 (germline): SGHTA, FQGTGA. J lost 5 bases, V lost 5 bases, and 10 bases had no gene match. The CDR3 coding sequence is TGTGCCAGCAGCCGAAGCCTAGCGGAAATAGATACGCAGTATTTT. Protein product: CASSRSLAEIDTQYF.

The chain is built from TRBV28 and TRBJ1-3; TRBD1 is a possible D gene (5 bases). V was shortened by 9 bases and J by 3 bases, with 18 bases between the two germline ends. Germline V lookup: CDR1 MDHEN, CDR2 SYDVKM. The CDR3 consists of 15 residues. The CDR3 coding sequence is TGTGCCAGTGGGACCGCCCAGCTGGTTGGAAACACCATATATTTT. It specifies CASGTAQLVGNTIYF.

J is TRBJ2-7 and V is TRBV11-2; 7 nucleotides match TRBD2. CDR1 is SGHAT, CDR2 FQNNGV, per germline. The V segment lost 3 bases and the J segment 5 bases; nucleotides outside the gene matches: 7. The CDR3 covers 14 residues. CDR3 in DNA: TGTGCCAGCAGCTTGGGAGCGGGGTTGCACGAGCAGTACTTC. Amino acids: CASSLGAGLHEQYF. Full variable domain (missing parts from reference TRBV11-2 and TRBJ2-7): EAGVAQSPRYKIIEKRQSVAFWCNPISGHATLYWYQQILGQGPKLLIQFQNNGVVDDSQLPKDRFSAERLKGVDSTLKIQPAKLEDSAVYLCASSLGAGLHEQYFGPGTRLTVT.

This clone showed up just a few times. The genes are TRBV4-2 and TRBJ2-7; 9 nucleotides match TRBD2. V lost 4 bases and J lost 6; bases outside the gene matches: 7. The CDR3 has 14 amino acids. Germline V gene data show CDR1 as LGHNA and CDR2 as YNFKEQ. CDR3 loop: CASSPGTSRREQYF. In nucleotides, the CDR3 is TGTGCCAGCAGCCCCGGGACTAGCCGACGCGAGCAGTACTTC.

The chain couples TRBV29-1 to TRBJ2-1; no reliable D call. V lost 7 bases and J 2 bases, leaving 12 bases between the germline ends. The CDR3 length is 13 residues. The germline V gene has CDR1 SQVTM and CDR2 ANQGSEA. CDR3 protein: CSGAKQPYNEQFF. CDR3 nucleotide sequence: TGCAGCGGTGCTAAACAGCCCTACAATGAGCAGTTCTTC.

This rearrangement joins TRBV27 to TRBJ2-3; D unresolved. The length of the CDR3 is 15 residues. Germline V gene sequence: CDR1 MNHEY, CDR2 SMNVEV (reference sequence). V gave up 1 base and J gave up 6 bases, with 14 bases separating them. CDR3 coding DNA: TGTGCCAGCAGTTTATTGTGGGTGGACGTGGATACGCAGTATTTT. It translates to CASSLLWVDVDTQYF.

V usage is TRBV28 and J usage is TRBJ2-7, with 9 bases lining up with TRBD1. The germline V gene has CDR1 MDHEN and CDR2 SYDVKM. The V segment lost 8 bases and the J segment 2 bases; nucleotides outside the gene matches: 10. The CDR3 contains 15 residues. CDR3 sequence (DNA): TGTGCCAGCCAAAGCCCGGGACAGGGCGCCTACGAGCAGTACTTC. Translated: CASQSPGQGAYEQYF.

This chain connects TRBV28 to TRBJ2-5; D is possibly TRBD1 or TRBD2 (6 bases each). Trimming removed 8 bases at V and 1 base at J, with 8 bases between. Germline CDR1 MDHEN, CDR2 SYDVKM. This CDR3 contains 12 residues. The CDR3 protein is CASGGLQETQYF. In DNA form, the CDR3 reads TGTGCCAGCGGGGGGCTCCAAGAGACCCAGTACTTC.

This sequence joins TRBV5-4 and TRBJ1-1; TRBD1 is a possible D gene (5 bases). This CDR3 has 13 residues. Germline CDR1 and CDR2: SGHNT and YYREEE (reference sequence). Trimming pared 0 bases from V and 8 bases from J, leaving 11 bases between. CDR3 nucleotides: TGTGCCAGCAGCTTGGATAGGGGAAGAGAAGCTTTCTTT. Its protein is CASSLDRGREAFF. Combining the CDR3 with reference TRBV5-4 and TRBJ1-1 gives the whole variable domain ETGVTQSPTHLIKTRGQQVTLRCSSQSGHNTVSWYQQALGQGPQFIFQYYREEENGRGNFPPRFSGLQFPNYSSELNVNALELDDSALYLCASSLDRGREAFFGQGTRLTVV.

The chain has TRBV18 and TRBJ2-5, with a tentative D call TRBD2 (7 bases). Germline V gene lookup returns CDR1 KGHSH and CDR2 LQKENI. The V and J ends lost 0 bases and 6 bases respectively, with 14 bases between them. The CDR3 consists of 15 residues. The CDR3 region has the DNA TGTGCCAGCTCACCACCGGCGGGGGCGGATCAGACCCAGTACTTC. Encoded protein: CASSPPAGADQTQYF.

The genes are TRBV15 and TRBJ1-1; D unclear. Trimming cost V 0 bases and J 4 bases, with 12 bases left between them. The CDR3 is 15 amino acids. Germline loops: CDR1 LNHNV, CDR2 YYDKDF (reference sequence). This CDR3 reads CATSRDPKAVTEAFF. In nucleotides, the CDR3 is TGTGCCACCAGCAGAGATCCTAAGGCAGTCACTGAAGCTTTCTTT.

The CDR3 here is CASKRNYGYTF. Here the CDR3 DNA reads TGTGCCAGCAAAAGGAACTATGGCTACACCTTC. The genes are TRBV6-5 and TRBJ1-2; D not resolved. This CDR3 is built from 11 residues. Germline loops: CDR1 MNHEY, CDR2 SVGAGI. V lost 7 bases and J lost 2, with 5 bases in between.

The V and J genes are TRBV27 and TRBJ2-7; no reliable D call. The CDR3 is 13 residues long. The V end was cut by 2 bases, the J end by 4 bases, with 9 bases between. Per the germline V gene, CDR1 is MNHEY and CDR2 is SMNVEV (reference sequence). The DNA for the CDR3 is TGTGCCAGCAGTTTAGAAAGAGGATACGAGCAGTACTTC. This encodes CASSLERGYEQYF.

The rearrangement joins TRBV19 to TRBJ1-3; D gene ambiguous. The germline V and J ends were trimmed by 7 bases and 1 base, with 11 bases remaining between them. Per germline, CDR1 LNHDA and CDR2 SQIVND (reference sequence). The CDR3 consists of 14 residues. This CDR3 reads CASKAASSGNTIYF. The CDR3, as DNA: TGTGCCAGTAAGGCCGCCTCTTCTGGAAACACCATATATTTT.

Worth noting for this clone: In the same sample, other DNA sequences code for this CDR3. The chain carries TRBV7-2 and TRBJ2-7; D gene uncertain. Trimming left V 5 bases short and J 4 bases short, with 12 bases between. This CDR3 contains 13 residues. Germline assignment: CDR1 SGHTA and CDR2 FQGNSA. CDR3 nucleotide sequence: TGTGCCAGCAGCCTGGGCTTAGGATACGAGCAGTACTTC. Protein product: CASSLGLGYEQYF.

The rearrangement links TRBV27 to TRBJ2-5, with no clear D. V lost 3 bases to trimming and J lost 5 bases, with 13 bases between them. The CDR3 is 14 residues long. Looked up from germline, CDR1 is MNHEY and CDR2 is SMNVEV (reference sequence). The CDR3 is CASSFGHSVETQYF. In DNA, the CDR3 is TGTGCCAGCAGTTTCGGTCATAGTGTGGAGACCCAGTACTTC.

The gene calls are TRBV5-5 and TRBJ1-6; the D is unclear. This CDR3 is built from 16 residues. Germline V gene data show CDR1 as SGHKS and CDR2 as YYEKEE (reference sequence). V was clipped by 0 bases and J by 0 bases, with 7 bases between them. The CDR3 nucleotides read TGTGCCAGCAGCTTGGTTTTGAGCTCCTATAATTCACCCCTCCACTTT. Protein: CASSLVLSSYNSPLHF.

V and J are TRBV10-1 and TRBJ2-5; D uncertain. V was pared by 0 bases and J by 7 bases, with 12 bases between. Germline CDR1 WNHNN, CDR2 SYGVQD (reference sequence). This CDR3 spans 14 amino acids. The CDR3 DNA sequence: TGCGCCAGCAGTGAGTCGAAACAGCTGGGGACCCAGTACTTC. Protein sequence: CASSESKQLGTQYF.

This chain connects TRBV7-2 to TRBJ2-3, with D possibly TRBD1 on 6 matching bases. The CDR3 is made up of 15 amino acids. Per the germline V gene, CDR1 is SGHTA and CDR2 is FQGNSA. Between the trimmed V and J ends, which lost 5 bases and 4 bases, there was a span of 16 bases. CDR3 residues: CASSPQDRFSDTQYF. In DNA form, the CDR3 reads TGTGCCAGCAGCCCCCAAGACAGGTTCTCAGATACGCAGTATTTT.

V and J are TRBV7-2 and TRBJ1-2; no definite D call. CDR1 is SGHTA and CDR2 is FQGNSA in the germline V gene. The CDR3 sequence is 13 residues long. The germline V and J ends were trimmed by 5 bases and 7 bases, with 14 bases remaining between them. CDR3 sequence (DNA): TGTGCCAGCAGCCGGACGGAGTCCTCTGGCTACACCTTC. Protein: CASSRTESSGYTF.

CDR3 sequence (DNA): TGTGCCAGCAGTGACCCGGGACGGCATAGCAATCAGCCCCAGCATTTT. It specifies CASSDPGRHSNQPQHF. This chain connects TRBV6-1 to TRBJ1-5; D may be TRBD1 (5 bases). The V gene's germline CDR1 is MNHNS and CDR2 SASEGT. Trimming removed 3 bases at V and 0 bases at J, with 12 bases between. The CDR3 spans 16 residues.

This chain joins TRBV21-1 and TRBJ2-7; the D call of TRBD1 is as the table states it, not checked on the DNA. TRBV21-1 has pseudogene status. The CDR3 spans 13 residues. CDR3: CASPDREPYEQYF. DNA for the CDR3: TGTGCCAGCCCGGACAGGGAGCCCTACGAGCAGTACTTC.